The subject of this entry is one TCR beta chain. The data stem from a study of blood T cell repertoires in COVID-19. Study at large: Acute and convalescent COVID-19 samples came from the United States, Italy and Spain. T cells, B-cell-depleted T cells, or PBMCs provided the cDNA or gDNA that served as material.

CDR3 length equals 15 residues. Germline V lookup: CDR1 MNHEY, CDR2 SVGAGI. V trimming: 7 bases; J trimming: 4 bases; junction bases outside the gene matches: 12. As handled by the study authors: Reference gene primer amplification gave estimated nucleated cell counts. The assay was immunoSEQ multiplex PCR, and TCRdb's table has in-frame clones only and misses some. V, J and clone size were drawn from that table, and D and trimming were deduced from the DNA. This sample carries approximately 150,000 clones, around 82% of them seen once, and the ten largest clones take about 10%. The TCR comes from a man aged 55 to 70 with active or convalescent COVID-19. The specimen was peripheral blood. This sequence joins TRBV6-5 and TRBJ2-5, with TRBD2 identical over 7 bases. The CDR3 sequence is CASTVRWGGVETQYF. CDR3 coding DNA: TGTGCCAGCACCGTTAGATGGGGGGGGGTAGAGACCCAGTACTTC.